Sequencing of this TCR beta chain was carried out in a study of CD8+CD57+ T cells in acquired aplastic anemia. Sequenced patients had shown CD8+CD57+ cell expansion by flow cytometry. In the case of this clonotype: One end of the junction varies from germline; a read error may be responsible.

Germline V gene data show CDR1 as SQVTM and CDR2 as ANQGSEA. The CDR3 sequence is 12 residues long. The template for TCR beta VDJ and CDR3 sequence profiling was genomic DNA. TCRdb reprocessed the reads with MiXCR, giving one entry per CDR3 protein. The repertoire consists of about 160,000 distinct CDR3 sequences, with roughly 45% occurring once and the leading ten covering 2.5% to 4%. The sample consisted of sorted CD4+, CD8+, or CD8+CD57+ T cells (not recorded which) from PBMCs. The receptor was derived from a human donor with aplastic anemia. V usage is TRBV29-1 and J usage is TRBJ1-4; 7 nucleotides agree with TRBD1. CDR3 in amino acids: CSGLDRNERLFF. The CDR3 nucleotides read TGCAGCGGCCTGGACAGGAATGAAAGACTGTTTTTT.